Each of the 6 T cell receptor beta chains below was sequenced from the same sample in a study of shared T cell receptors in the human thymus. This table comes from immunoSEQ multiplex PCR, and its TCRdb copy is limited to in-frame clones, with some not included. The repertoire holds about 380,000 clones, 95% seen once, with around 0.019% in the top ten. The sample was thymocytes. These receptor sequences come from a human donor.

In this sample, this clone turned up once. The chain carries TRBV25-1 and TRBJ2-7; 8 bases match TRBD1. J was trimmed by 1 base and V by 6 bases; bases with no gene match: 5. Looked up from germline, CDR1 is MGHDK and CDR2 is SYGVNS. This CDR3 spans 14 amino acids. CDR3 loop: CASSPGQVSYEQYF. As DNA, the CDR3 is TGTGCCAGCAGCCCGGGACAGGTGTCCTACGAGCAGTACTTC.

J is TRBJ2-7 and V is TRBV18; D may be TRBD2 (7 bases). The CDR3 length is 21 residues. Germline V gene lookup returns CDR1 KGHSH and CDR2 LQKENI. V lost 4 bases, J lost 0 bases, and 31 bases lay in between. The CDR3 loop reads CASSLHYGGGRTMEVSYEQYF. Written as DNA, the CDR3 is TGTGCCAGCTCACTACATTATGGGGGCGGGAGAACTATGGAGGTCTCCTACGAGCAGTACTTC. The entire variable domain, with the rest obtained from reference TRBV18 and TRBJ2-7, is as follows: NAGVMQNPRHLVRRRGQEARLRCSPMKGHSHVYWYRQLPEEGLKFMVYLQKENIIDESGMPKERFSAEFPKEGPSILRIQQVVRGDSAAYFCASSLHYGGGRTMEVSYEQYFGPGTRLTVT.

The gene calls are TRBV5-6 and TRBJ1-4; the match to TRBD1 covers 9 bases. CDR1 and CDR2 (germline): SGHDT, YYEEEE. The CDR3 contains 16 residues. The trim removed 3 bases at V and 2 bases at J, leaving 5 bases unmatched. The chain's CDR3 is CASSSGTGTTNEKLFF. The CDR3 nucleotides read TGTGCCAGCAGCTCCGGGACAGGGACGACTAATGAAAAACTGTTTTTT.

V usage is TRBV4-2 and J usage is TRBJ2-5; TRBD1 is a possible D gene (5 bases). CDR3 size: 15 residues. The germline gives CDR1 LGHNA, CDR2 YNFKEQ. V gave up 0 bases and J gave up 3 bases, with 11 bases separating them. The CDR3 coding sequence is TGTGCCAGCAGCCAAGATGGGGCACCCGAAGAGACCCAGTACTTC. Protein sequence: CASSQDGAPEETQYF.

The chain joins TRBV27 to TRBJ2-1; D could derive from TRBD1 or TRBD2 (6 bases each). The CDR3 runs 16 residues. The V gene's germline CDR1 is MNHEY and CDR2 SMNVEV (reference sequence). Trimming stripped 2 bases from V and 2 bases from J, with 13 bases between. CDR3 sequence reads: CASSLRGQGTYNEQFF. Written as DNA, the CDR3 is TGTGCCAGCAGTTTACGGGGGCAGGGGACCTACAATGAGCAGTTCTTC.

This rearrangement joins TRBV29-1 to TRBJ2-5, with TRBD2 matching over 10 bases. This CDR3 spans 14 amino acids. Germline V gene sequence: CDR1 SQVTM, CDR2 ANQGSEA. V lost 3 bases to trimming and J lost 6 bases; unmatched junction nucleotides: 7. CDR3 nucleotide sequence: TGCAGCGTTGATCCTAGCGGGAGAGAGAAGACCCAGTACTTC. Translating it yields CSVDPSGREKTQYF. The entire variable domain, with the rest obtained from reference TRBV29-1 and TRBJ2-5, is as follows: SAVISQKPSRDICQRGTSLTIQCQVDSQVTMMFWYRQQPGQSLTLIATANQGSEATYESGFVIDKFPISRPNLTFSTLTVSNMSPEDSSIYLCSVDPSGREKTQYFGPGTRLLVL.